Below, 27 T cell receptor beta chains from the same sample are listed, as sequenced in a study of T cell changes during pregnancy in multiple sclerosis. The data were produced by immunoSEQ multiplex PCR, yet TCRdb's version contains in-frame clones alone and is incomplete. The sample gives fewer than 85,000 clones, about nine tenths of which show up once; about 1.9% is in the top ten. Sequencing was performed on peripheral blood, taken before pregnancy. These receptors all stem from a female donor with multiple sclerosis, enrolled in a pregnancy study.

The chain carries TRBV6-6 and TRBJ2-3, with 8 bases matching TRBD1. The length of the CDR3 is 14 residues. CDR1 is MNHNY and CDR2 is SVGAGI in the germline V gene (reference sequence). Losses at the gene ends were 6 bases for V and 3 bases for J; bases not matched to a gene: 5. CDR3: CASRPRTGTDTQYF. CDR3 bases: TGTGCCAGCAGGCCCCGGACAGGGACAGATACGCAGTATTTT.

The rearrangement links TRBV19 to TRBJ2-3; TRBD2 aligns across 11 bases. Germline CDR1 LNHDA, CDR2 SQIVND (reference sequence). V lost 5 bases and J lost 4; bases outside the gene matches: 8. This CDR3 is built from 16 residues. The CDR3 DNA is TGTGCCAGTAGTTTAGCGGGGGGGCCTATCCCAGATACGCAGTATTTT. The encoded protein is CASSLAGGPIPDTQYF.

This chain connects TRBV9 to TRBJ1-1; 7 bases are shared with TRBD1. Germline CDR1 is SGDLS and CDR2 is YYNGEE. V gave up 8 bases and J gave up 0 bases; unmatched junction bases: 4. This CDR3 has 13 amino acids. In nucleotides, the CDR3 is TGTGCCAGTTCGACAGGGATGAACACTGAAGCTTTCTTT. Its protein product is CASSTGMNTEAFF.

The gene calls are TRBV6-1 and TRBJ1-1; unclear D gene. Germline V CDR1 and CDR2: MNHNS, SASEGT. Trimming removed 1 base at V and 4 bases at J, with 10 bases between. There are 14 residues in the CDR3. CDR3: CASSEGGSPTEAFF. The CDR3 nucleotides read TGTGCCAGCAGTGAAGGAGGGAGTCCCACTGAAGCTTTCTTT.

The V call is TRBV5-5, the J call TRBJ1-3; tentatively, D is TRBD1 (5 bases). Trimming left V 0 bases short and J 3 bases short, with 13 bases between. Germline CDR1 reads SGHKS; CDR2 reads YYEKEE (reference sequence). The CDR3 is 16 amino acids. DNA for the CDR3: TGTGCCAGCAGCTTGGGCATAAGGAGGGGTGGAAACACCATATATTTT. Its protein product is CASSLGIRRGGNTIYF.

This chain connects TRBV2 to TRBJ1-6; D not resolved. Trimming left V 5 bases short and J 11 bases short, with 16 bases between. CDR3 size: 14 residues. Germline V gives CDR1 SNHLY, CDR2 FYNNEI. The DNA for the CDR3 is TGTGCCAGCAGTAAGGAGGCAGCTGGGGCACCCCTCCACTTT. Translation: CASSKEAAGAPLHF.

The chain couples TRBV7-9 to TRBJ2-7; TRBD1 is a possible D gene (5 bases). Trimming took 5 bases from V and 4 from J, leaving 12 bases between them. This CDR3 has 13 amino acids. Germline CDR1 SEHNR, CDR2 FQNEAQ (reference sequence). The CDR3 bases are TGTGCCAGCAGCGACAGACCAGGTTACGAGCAGTACTTC. Amino acid sequence: CASSDRPGYEQYF. The full variable domain, rest sourced from reference TRBV7-9 and TRBJ2-7, is DTGVSQNPRHKITKRGQNVTFRCDPISEHNRLYWYRQTLGQGPEFLTYFQNEAQLEKSRLLSDRFSAERPKGSFSTLEIQRTEQGDSAMYLCASSDRPGYEQYFGPGTRLTVT.

The genes are TRBV10-3 and TRBJ2-7; 8 bases fit TRBD1. The germline gives CDR1 ENHRY, CDR2 SYGVKD. The CDR3 has 15 residues. Trimming cost V 10 bases and J 2 bases; bases outside gene matches: 13. This chain's CDR3 is CATIRDGQGPYEQYF. The CDR3, as DNA: TGTGCCACGATCCGGGATGGACAGGGCCCCTACGAGCAGTACTTC.

The rearrangement joins TRBV6-4 to TRBJ2-7; 11 positions agree with TRBD2. CDR1 MRHNA and CDR2 SNTAGT come from the germline V gene. The CDR3 is 15 residues long. V lost 6 bases to trimming and J lost 3 bases; unmatched junction nucleotides: 7. CDR3 in DNA: TGTGCCAGCAGCCCGACCGGGACTAGCGGCTACGAGCAGTACTTC. This codes for CASSPTGTSGYEQYF.

This chain uses TRBV5-1 with TRBJ1-6; D is unclear. The germline gives CDR1 SGHRS, CDR2 YFSETQ. The CDR3 totals 13 residues. Trimming took 7 bases from V and 10 from J, leaving 15 bases between them. CDR3 DNA sequence: TGCGCCAGCCGCGACACCGGCCGGTCACCCCTCCACTTT. This translates into CASRDTGRSPLHF.

V usage is TRBV9 and J usage is TRBJ1-2; weak D call: TRBD1 (6 bases). V lost 0 bases and J lost 3, with 12 bases in between. This CDR3 is 15 amino acids long. Germline V gene data show CDR1 as SGDLS and CDR2 as YYNGEE. CDR3 coding DNA: TGTGCCAGCAGCGTAGACGGGGGGCAGTACTATGGCTACACCTTC. It specifies CASSVDGGQYYGYTF.

The rearrangement uses TRBV7-2 and TRBJ1-3, with D tentatively TRBD1 (6 bases). Per germline, CDR1 SGHTA and CDR2 FQGNSA. The CDR3 extends over 15 amino acids. The germline V and J ends were trimmed by 5 bases and 7 bases, with 18 bases remaining between them. The CDR3 sequence is CASSAVTGRGNTIYF. CDR3 in DNA: TGTGCCAGCAGCGCAGTGACAGGTAGAGGCAACACCATATATTTT.

This chain joins TRBV30 and TRBJ1-2; D is undetermined. V lost 2 bases to trimming and J lost 0 bases, with 7 bases between them. In germline, CDR1 is GTSNPN, CDR2 SVGIG (reference sequence). The CDR3 sequence is 13 residues long. CDR3 region: CAWSTAANYGYTF. CDR3 coding DNA: TGTGCCTGGAGTACGGCGGCTAACTATGGCTACACCTTC.

This sequence joins TRBV2 and TRBJ2-1, with 9 bases fitting TRBD2. Trimming removed 11 bases from V and 12 bases from J; junction bases left unmatched: 8. Germline V gene data show CDR1 as SNHLY and CDR2 as FYNNEI. This CDR3 region has 11 residues. CDR3 nucleotides: TGTGCCTTTCGGGGGGGACTAGCGCAGTTCTTC. Protein product: CAFRGGLAQFF.

The chain employs TRBV10-2 and TRBJ2-5; tentative D call: TRBD2 (7 bases). V was cut by 6 bases and J by 9 bases, with 17 bases left in between. The CDR3 contains 13 residues. Germline CDR1 is WSHSY and CDR2 is SAAADI. The CDR3 DNA reads TGCGCCAGCAGGGCCCAGGGAGGGGGGCCCCAGTACTTC. It translates to CASRAQGGGPQYF.

V is TRBV7-9 and J is TRBJ2-5; tentative D call: TRBD2 (5 bases). Germline CDR1 SEHNR, CDR2 FQNEAQ (reference sequence). The CDR3 has 12 residues. V gave up 4 bases and J gave up 5 bases, with 8 bases separating them. CDR3 sequence reads: CASSYGMETQYF. For the CDR3, the DNA is TGTGCCAGCAGCTACGGGATGGAGACCCAGTACTTC.

The chain has TRBV27 and TRBJ2-5; a weak D match, TRBD2 (6 bases). V dropped 4 bases and J dropped 5 bases, with 14 bases sitting between them. CDR3 size: 14 residues. Per the germline V gene, CDR1 is MNHEY and CDR2 is SMNVEV (reference sequence). The DNA of the CDR3 is TGTGCCAGCAGTTCTTGGGGGGTACGGGAGACCCAGTACTTC. This gives the protein CASSSWGVRETQYF.

The chain uses TRBV30 and TRBJ1-4, with unresolved D. The V and J ends lost 5 bases and 8 bases respectively, with 15 bases between them. Germline lookup yields CDR1 GTSNPN and CDR2 SVGIG (reference sequence). This CDR3 has 13 residues. DNA for the CDR3: TGTGCCTGGGGGGAGGACTTTGGGGAAAAACTGTTTTTT. Amino acid sequence: CAWGEDFGEKLFF.

The rearrangement links TRBV7-2 to TRBJ1-1; D may be TRBD1 (5 bases). Germline loops: CDR1 SGHTA, CDR2 FQGNSA. CDR3 length: 14 residues. V was clipped by 4 bases and J by 6 bases, with 15 bases between them. CDR3 sequence: CASSSEIGAPEAFF. The CDR3 DNA sequence: TGTGCCAGCAGCTCGGAAATTGGGGCGCCTGAAGCTTTCTTT.

The chain uses TRBV2 and TRBJ1-3, with no clear D. V was shortened by 4 bases and J by 5 bases, with 12 bases between the two germline ends. This CDR3 spans 14 amino acids. CDR1 SNHLY and CDR2 FYNNEI come from the germline V gene. For the CDR3, the DNA is TGTGCCAGCAGTGCCAGTTTTATCAGAAACACCATATATTTT. The encoded protein is CASSASFIRNTIYF.

The chain employs TRBV5-1 and TRBJ2-1; perhaps TRBD1 as D (6 bases). The length of the CDR3 is 15 residues. From germline, CDR1 is SGHRS and CDR2 YFSETQ. V was cut by 0 bases and J by 2 bases, with 9 bases left in between. The CDR3 nucleotides are TGCGCCAGCAGCTTGGTACAGGGAGCCTACAATGAGCAGTTCTTC. Translated: CASSLVQGAYNEQFF.

This chain joins TRBV6-1 and TRBJ2-7; possible D gene TRBD2, 7 bases. In germline, CDR1 is MNHNS, CDR2 SASEGT. Trimming shortened V by 6 bases and J by 7 bases, and 13 bases separated the two germline ends. The CDR3 consists of 12 residues. CDR3 in amino acids: CASRAKGGEQYF. CDR3 nucleotides: TGTGCCAGCAGAGCCAAGGGGGGGGAGCAGTACTTC.

The V and J genes are TRBV7-2 and TRBJ1-1, with TRBD1 identical over 8 bases. The CDR3 runs 16 residues. Germline trimming cut 2 bases from V and 4 bases from J; bases unmatched to any gene: 9. Germline lookup yields CDR1 SGHTA and CDR2 FQGNSA. CDR3 sequence reads: CASSLIGDRGGTEAFF. In DNA, the CDR3 is TGTGCCAGCAGCTTAATTGGTGACAGGGGAGGCACTGAAGCTTTCTTT.

The V gene is TRBV27, the J gene TRBJ1-2; the match to TRBD1 covers 12 bases. CDR3 size: 16 residues. V was clipped by 8 bases and J by 2 bases; unmatched bases: 9. The germline CDR1 and CDR2 sequences are MNHEY and SMNVEV (reference sequence). CDR3 residues: CASPLGQGAFNYGYTF. In nucleotides, the CDR3 is TGTGCCAGCCCGTTGGGACAGGGGGCTTTCAACTATGGCTACACCTTC.

The CDR3 is CASSLVEQGVHEQYF. The CDR3 DNA reads as TGTGCCAGCAGCTTAGTGGAGCAGGGGGTTCACGAGCAGTACTTC. The chain uses TRBV7-2 and TRBJ2-7; 7 bases map to TRBD1. Germline V CDR1 and CDR2: SGHTA, FQGNSA. J gave up 5 bases and V 1 base, and 8 bases lay outside the gene matches. CDR3 length: 15 amino acids.

The chain uses TRBV5-1 and TRBJ2-5; 8 positions match TRBD2. With V trimmed by 6 bases and J by 2 bases, 12 bases remained unmatched. This CDR3 has 16 residues. CDR1 and CDR2 from the germline V gene are SGHRS and YFSETQ. CDR3 amino acids: CASTLGLAGTQETQYF. The CDR3 nucleotides read TGCGCCAGCACCCTGGGGCTAGCGGGTACTCAAGAGACCCAGTACTTC.

The V and J genes are TRBV28 and TRBJ1-1, with 10 bases aligning to TRBD1. Germline CDR1 reads MDHEN; CDR2 reads SYDVKM. CDR3 length equals 16 residues. V lost 8 bases, J lost 10 bases, and 19 bases stayed unmatched. This CDR3 reads CASSPGGGQGLSSAFF. The CDR3 DNA is TGTGCCAGCTCTCCGGGGGGGGGACAGGGGTTATCATCAGCTTTCTTT.